The present T cell receptor (beta chain) was sequenced within a study of T cell responses to AZD1222 COVID-19 vaccine. Background on the study: The study pooled second doses at about 4 or about 12 weeks.

TCRdb's table, derived via immunoSEQ multiplex PCR, lists solely in-frame clones and lacks some. The data show about 110,000 clones, less than 90% seen once. The germline gives CDR1 KGHSH, CDR2 LQKENI. V lost 8 bases, J lost 4 bases, and 11 bases lay in between. The CDR3 contains 12 residues. Study findings and constraints: Donor demographics were predominantly white British with a female majority; clonal diversity may be underestimated. Spike as a whole was targeted by vaccine-associated CD4 TCRs, dominant at 160-218 and 743-854. Scientists sampled the repertoires only once the peak T cell response had passed.

This clone is labeled as medium-sized. The target antigen is unknown. The receptor was isolated from an adult in good health. This chain links TRBV18 with TRBJ1-1; D is uncertain. The sequenced sample was peripheral blood, obtained on day 0 of AZD1222 vaccination. CDR3 protein: CASQFSSTEAFF. The DNA of the CDR3 is TGTGCCAGCCAATTCAGCTCCACTGAAGCTTTCTTT.